This TCR beta chain is from a study of T cell changes during pregnancy in multiple sclerosis. Profiling relied on immunoSEQ multiplex PCR, and the TCRdb table lists in-frame clones only, not all of them. The repertoire holds over 70,000 clones, with around 93% as singletons. Trimming removed 5 bases at V and 0 bases at J, with 12 bases between. The germline gives CDR1 MNHEY, CDR2 SMNVEV (reference sequence). The CDR3 runs 15 residues. This clone was picked up one time. This clonotype was sampled from a female donor with multiple sclerosis, enrolled in a pregnancy study. The sample consisted of peripheral blood, taken in the third trimester of pregnancy. The rearrangement joins TRBV27 to TRBJ2-3; tentatively, D is TRBD1 (6 bases). CDR3 sequence reads: CASSVPGASTDTQYF. CDR3 sequence (DNA): TGTGCCAGCAGTGTCCCAGGGGCTAGCACAGATACGCAGTATTTT.